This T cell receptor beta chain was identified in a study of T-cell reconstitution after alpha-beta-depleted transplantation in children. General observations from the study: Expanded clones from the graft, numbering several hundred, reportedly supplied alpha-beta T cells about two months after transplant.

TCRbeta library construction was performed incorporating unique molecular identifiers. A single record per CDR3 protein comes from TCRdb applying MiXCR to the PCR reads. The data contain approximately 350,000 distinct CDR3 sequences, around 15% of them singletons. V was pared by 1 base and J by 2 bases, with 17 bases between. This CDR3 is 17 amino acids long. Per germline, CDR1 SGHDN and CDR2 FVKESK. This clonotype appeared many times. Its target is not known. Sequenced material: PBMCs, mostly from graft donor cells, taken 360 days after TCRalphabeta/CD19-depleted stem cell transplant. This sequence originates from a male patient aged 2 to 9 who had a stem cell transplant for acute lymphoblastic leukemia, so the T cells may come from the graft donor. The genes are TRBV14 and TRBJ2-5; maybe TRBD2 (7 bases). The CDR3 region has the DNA TGTGCCAGCAGCCAAGGGCGGGGGCCCTTGGGGCAAGAGACCCAGTACTTC. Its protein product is CASSQGRGPLGQETQYF.